Below are 26 T cell receptor beta chains sequenced from a single sample in a study of T cells after yellow fever vaccination. From the 5' RACE reads, TCRdb called clonotypes with MiXCR, one entry per CDR3 protein. Of 500,000 to 700,000 distinct CDR3 sequences in the sample, around 21% are singletons; the top ten hold more than 13%. Material: PBMCs, obtained 15 days after the yellow fever booster vaccination. These receptors all stem from a young man who received the YFV17D yellow fever vaccine.

The rearrangement uses TRBV5-4 and TRBJ2-1; no definite D call. The CDR3 runs 15 residues. Germline V lookup: CDR1 SGHNT, CDR2 YYREEE (reference sequence). V was shortened by 0 bases and J by 5 bases, with 12 bases between the two germline ends. The CDR3 DNA reads TGTGCCAGCAGCTTGGCCGGCTTAGGGCACAATGAGCAGTTCTTC. Translation: CASSLAGLGHNEQFF.

This clonotype was counted a few times. The chain employs TRBV20-1 and TRBJ1-6, with TRBD1 identical over 9 bases. The J segment lost 12 bases and the V segment lost 6 bases, leaving 6 bases of the junction unmatched. CDR1 is DFQATT, CDR2 SNEGSKA, per germline (reference sequence). This CDR3 has 12 residues. CDR3 nucleotides: TGCAGTGCCGGACAGGGGCGTGGACCCCTCCACTTT. Translation gives CSAGQGRGPLHF.

This clonotype was counted between two and nine times. This chain links TRBV6-5 with TRBJ2-7; TRBD1 matches at 9 bases. This CDR3 has 13 residues. CDR1 is MNHEY, CDR2 SVGAGI, per germline. The V and J ends lost 4 bases and 4 bases, in that order; junction bases with no gene match: 2. CDR3 sequence (DNA): TGTGCCAGCAGTTGGGACAGGGATTACGAGCAGTACTTC. This translates into CASSWDRDYEQYF.

This clonotype was seen many times. The chain employs TRBV28 and TRBJ2-7, with 8 bases lining up with TRBD1. The CDR3 totals 18 residues. CDR1 and CDR2 (germline): MDHEN, SYDVKM. J lost 3 bases, V lost 7 bases, and 20 bases had no gene match. DNA for the CDR3: TGTGCCAGCAATATTGAAAGTATCGAAGGAACAGGGGGCTACGAGCAGTACTTC. Amino acid sequence: CASNIESIEGTGGYEQYF.

The CDR3 loop is CASSKDGEGVGTEAFF. Written as DNA, the CDR3 is TGTGCCAGCAGCAAAGACGGGGAGGGGGTTGGCACTGAAGCTTTCTTT. The chain is built from TRBV21-1 and TRBJ1-1. TRBV21-1 is a recognized pseudogene. The CDR3 runs 16 residues.

This clonotype was counted a few times. The V and J genes are TRBV12-3 or TRBV12-4 and TRBJ2-5; D unresolved. The CDR3 runs 14 residues. The V gene lost 6 bases and the J gene lost 2 bases, with 13 bases spanning the gap. The CDR3 DNA reads as TGTGCCAGCAGCCCCGAGAAAGGTCAAGAGACCCAGTACTTC. Amino acid sequence: CASSPEKGQETQYF.

V and J are TRBV27 and TRBJ2-7, with 10 bases aligning to TRBD2. Germline V gene sequence: CDR1 MNHEY, CDR2 SMNVEV (reference sequence). With V trimmed by 5 bases and J by 1 base, 5 bases remained unmatched. The CDR3 is 15 residues long. CDR3 sequence (DNA): TGTGCCAGCAGTCGACTAGCGGGCCTTTCCTACGAGCAGTACTTC. Translated: CASSRLAGLSYEQYF.

This clonotype has only a few counts. The rearrangement joins TRBV5-1 to TRBJ2-7; D is perhaps TRBD1 (5 bases). The CDR3 consists of 14 residues. Germline-derived CDR1 and CDR2 are SGHRS and YFSETQ. Trimming removed 4 bases from V and 2 bases from J, with 13 bases in between. CDR3 residues: CASSVQGPPYEQYF. The CDR3 DNA reads TGCGCCAGCAGCGTTCAGGGTCCCCCCTACGAGCAGTACTTC.

This clonotype was seen more than once but under ten times. This sequence joins TRBV29-1 and TRBJ2-3; D gene uncertain. The CDR3 sequence is 10 residues long. The germline V gene has CDR1 SQVTM and CDR2 ANQGSEA. Trimming removed 7 bases at V and 4 bases at J, with 6 bases between. DNA for the CDR3: TGCAGCGGAGAATCAGATACGCAGTATTTT. This sequence encodes CSGESDTQYF.

The CDR3 reads CASSFQSDYNEQFF. CDR3 nucleotides: TGCGCCAGCAGCTTTCAGTCGGACTACAATGAGCAGTTCTTC. The rearrangement links TRBV5-1 to TRBJ2-1; no firm D call. Germline CDR1 reads SGHRS; CDR2 reads YFSETQ. Trimming cost V 2 bases and J 3 bases, with 9 bases left between them. This CDR3 is 14 amino acids long.

This chain uses TRBV21-1 with TRBJ2-7; the D call of TRBD1 is as the table states it, not checked on the DNA. TRBV21-1 corresponds to a pseudogene. The CDR3 loop spans 15 amino acids. The CDR3 DNA reads as TGTGCCAGCAGCAAACATGCAGGGGTATCCAGCGAGCAGTACTTC. It translates to CASSKHAGVSSEQYF.

This clonotype appeared a few times. V and J are TRBV20-1 and TRBJ2-3; D gene unclear. The CDR3 sequence is 13 residues long. V gave up 6 bases and J gave up 1 base, with 11 bases separating them. From germline, CDR1 is DFQATT and CDR2 SNEGSKA (reference sequence). The CDR3 region is CSAYRFGTDTQYF. Written as DNA, the CDR3 is TGCAGTGCGTACAGATTCGGCACAGATACGCAGTATTTT.

Comments on this clonotype: Germline and junction disagree at one end, which may indicate a read error. The rearrangement links TRBV7-7 to TRBJ2-1, with 10 bases aligning to TRBD1. Germline V lookup: CDR1 SSHAT, CDR2 FNYEAQ (reference sequence). The CDR3 totals 15 residues. The CDR3 nucleotides are TGTGCTAGCAGCTCCCGGGACAGGGGAATCGGTGAGCAGTTCTTC. It is translated as CASSSRDRGIGEQFF.

This clonotype has just a few counts. J is TRBJ2-1 and V is TRBV7-2; D perhaps matches TRBD2 (6 bases). The CDR3 sequence is 15 residues long. Germline V gene data show CDR1 as SGHTA and CDR2 as FQGNSA. The ends were cut back, 6 bases at V and 5 bases at J, with 17 bases in the middle. CDR3 residues: CASRGGPGSNNEQFF. Here the CDR3 DNA reads TGTGCCAGCAGGGGGGGTCCGGGCTCAAACAATGAGCAGTTCTTC.

This clonotype was counted many times. The V call is TRBV19, the J call TRBJ2-5; TRBD2 aligns across 8 bases. This CDR3 has 16 residues. With V trimmed by 3 bases and J by 1 base, 7 bases remained unmatched. The germline CDR1 and CDR2 sequences are LNHDA and SQIVND (reference sequence). CDR3: CASSIAGGTLQETQYF. The CDR3 nucleotides read TGTGCCAGTAGTATCGCGGGAGGAACACTCCAAGAGACCCAGTACTTC.

The chain links TRBV15 to TRBJ2-5; the match to TRBD1 covers 9 bases. CDR3 length: 16 amino acids. V lost 5 bases and J lost 3; bases outside the gene matches: 10. Germline lookup yields CDR1 LNHNV and CDR2 YYDKDF (reference sequence). Here the CDR3 reads CATSLRQGGLKETQYF. The CDR3 nucleotides are TGTGCCACCAGCCTACGACAGGGGGGCCTTAAAGAGACCCAGTACTTC.

This clonotype was found a few times. The V gene is TRBV5-1, the J gene TRBJ1-4, with a possible D match to TRBD1 (5 bases). Germline-derived CDR1 and CDR2 are SGHRS and YFSETQ. The CDR3 is made up of 13 amino acids. The germline V and J ends were trimmed by 4 bases and 5 bases, with 9 bases remaining between them. CDR3 in DNA: TGCGCCAGCAGCGATGGGACGAATGAAAAACTGTTTTTT. Residues: CASSDGTNEKLFF.

The DNA for the CDR3 is TGTGCCAGCGGCCCCGTAGGGAACCTAGGGGTGGTTCAAGAGACCCAGTACTTC. Translated, it gives CASGPVGNLGVVQETQYF. The chain couples TRBV5-5 to TRBJ2-5; the D gene is possibly TRBD1 (5 bases). CDR1 SGHKS and CDR2 YYEKEE come from the germline V gene (reference sequence). The V gene lost 7 bases and the J gene lost 2 bases, with 27 bases spanning the gap. CDR3 length equals 18 residues.

This clonotype has ten or more counts. This chain uses TRBV6-1 with TRBJ2-3; TRBD1 matches at 8 bases. The CDR3 length is 13 residues. V lost 5 bases to trimming and J lost 3 bases; unmatched junction nucleotides: 1. The V gene's germline CDR1 is MNHNS and CDR2 SASEGT. CDR3 residues: CASSRQGTDTQYF. CDR3 bases: TGTGCCAGCAGTCGACAGGGGACAGATACGCAGTATTTT.

There are a few counts of this clonotype. The V and J genes are TRBV7-3 and TRBJ2-7, with 8 bases aligning to TRBD1. Unmatched junction bases numbered 14, after V lost 5 bases and J lost 8 bases. Germline CDR1 is SGHTA and CDR2 is FQGTGA. CDR3 length equals 15 residues. The CDR3 DNA reads TGTGCCAGCAGCCGAACCACCGGGACAGGTTCCCAGCAGTACTTC. Encoded protein: CASSRTTGTGSQQYF.

J is TRBJ2-5 and V is TRBV20-1; D unclear. V lost 1 base, J lost 0 bases, and 3 bases lay in between. Germline assignment: CDR1 DFQATT and CDR2 SNEGSKA (reference sequence). This CDR3 spans 12 amino acids. The CDR3 reads CSARGHQETQYF. For the CDR3, the DNA is TGCAGTGCTAGAGGTCACCAAGAGACCCAGTACTTC.

The sample holds a few counts of this clonotype. The rearrangement links TRBV5-6 to TRBJ2-1; weak D call: TRBD2 (5 bases). The CDR3 totals 12 residues. CDR1 is SGHDT, CDR2 YYEEEE, per germline. V was shortened by 0 bases and J by 12 bases, with 10 bases between the two germline ends. CDR3 sequence reads: CASSLASGGQFF. In DNA, the CDR3 is TGTGCCAGCAGCTTGGCGAGCGGCGGGCAGTTCTTC.

The rearrangement joins TRBV6-2 or TRBV6-3 to TRBJ2-1; 8 bases are shared with TRBD2. The trim removed 4 bases at V and 4 bases at J, leaving 12 bases unmatched. Germline assignment: CDR1 MNHEY and CDR2 SVGEGT. The CDR3 runs to 17 residues. Written as DNA, the CDR3 is TGTGCCAGCAGTTCTTCCTCCTTTAGCGGGACATACAATGAGCAGTTCTTC. This translates into CASSSSSFSGTYNEQFF.

This chain uses TRBV12-3 or TRBV12-4 with TRBJ2-7, with 7 bases lining up with TRBD1. V dropped 5 bases and J dropped 6; count of bases not matched to a gene: 13. The CDR3 is made up of 15 amino acids. In nucleotides, the CDR3 is TGTGCCAGCAGTCCCCGAACAGGGGTAGGGGGCGAGCAGTACTTC. It is translated as CASSPRTGVGGEQYF.

To note about this clonotype: A much larger clone lies one base from this, so it may be a read error. The chain has TRBV7-6 and TRBJ2-1; D is unclear. CDR3 length: 13 amino acids. Germline lookup yields CDR1 SGHVS and CDR2 FNYEAQ. CDR3 coding DNA: TGTGCCAGCAGCCCCGGGTCCTACATTGAGCAGTTCTTC. It yields the protein CASSPGSYIEQFF.

This clonotype was counted a few times. This chain links TRBV30 with TRBJ2-3; TRBD1 is a possible D gene (6 bases). This CDR3 has 12 residues. V dropped 5 bases and J dropped 9 bases, with 15 bases sitting between them. CDR1 is GTSNPN, CDR2 SVGIG, per germline (reference sequence). The CDR3 bases are TGTGCCTGGTACCTAACAGGGCGGACGCAGTATTTT. Residues: CAWYLTGRTQYF.